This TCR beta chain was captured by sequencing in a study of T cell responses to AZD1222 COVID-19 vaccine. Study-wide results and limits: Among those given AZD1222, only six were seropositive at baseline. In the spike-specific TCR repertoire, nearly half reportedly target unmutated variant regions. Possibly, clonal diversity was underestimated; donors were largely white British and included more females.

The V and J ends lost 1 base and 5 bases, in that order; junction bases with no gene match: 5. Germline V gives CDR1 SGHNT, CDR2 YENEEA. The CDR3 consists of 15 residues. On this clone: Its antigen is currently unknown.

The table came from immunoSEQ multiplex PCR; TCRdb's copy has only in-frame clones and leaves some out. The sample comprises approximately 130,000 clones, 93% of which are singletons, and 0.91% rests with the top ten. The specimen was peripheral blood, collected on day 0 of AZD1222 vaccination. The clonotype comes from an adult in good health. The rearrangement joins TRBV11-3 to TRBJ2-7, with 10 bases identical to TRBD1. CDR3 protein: CASSLGGQGLNEQYF. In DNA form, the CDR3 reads TGTGCCAGCAGCTTAGGGGGACAGGGGCTGAACGAGCAGTACTTC.